These 5 T cell receptor beta chains were all obtained from the same sample, sequenced in a study of blood T cell repertoires in COVID-19. The assay was immunoSEQ multiplex PCR, and TCRdb's table has in-frame clones only and misses some. The sample lists just under 50,000 clones, more than 70% occurring once. Sequencing was performed on peripheral blood. The receptor source for this set is a human donor in a cohort sampled during active COVID-19.

The rearrangement joins TRBV3-1 (or the pseudogene TRBV3-2) to TRBJ2-7; 8 positions match TRBD2. From germline, CDR1 is LGHDT and CDR2 YNNKEL (reference sequence). The CDR3 is 15 amino acids. The ends lost 5 bases at V and 1 base at J; junction bases unmatched: 7. The CDR3 coding sequence is TGTGCCAGCAGCATCACTAGCGGTTCTTCCTACGAGCAGTACTTC. This codes for CASSITSGSSYEQYF.

V gene TRBV4-3 combines with J gene TRBJ1-1; D is perhaps TRBD1 (5 bases). Trimming shortened V by 4 bases and J by 5 bases, and 14 bases separated the two germline ends. CDR3 length: 14 amino acids. Germline V lookup: CDR1 LGHNA, CDR2 YSLEER. DNA of the CDR3: TGCGCCAGCAGCCGAGATCCGGGGGGGACTGAAGCTTTCTTT. Translation: CASSRDPGGTEAFF.

The chain is built from TRBV6-5 and TRBJ2-5; D gene ambiguous. CDR1 and CDR2 (germline): MNHEY, SVGAGI. The CDR3 covers 13 residues. Trimming removed 5 bases from V and 4 bases from J, with 11 bases in between. The CDR3 region has the DNA TGTGCCAGCAGTCCGCGACTGGGAGAGACCCAGTACTTC. Amino acids: CASSPRLGETQYF.

J is TRBJ1-5 and V is TRBV18, with D possibly TRBD1 on 6 matching bases. V dropped 2 bases and J dropped 2 bases, with 10 bases sitting between them. Germline V gene data show CDR1 as KGHSH and CDR2 as LQKENI. There are 15 residues in the CDR3. The CDR3 region has the DNA TGTGCCAGCTCACCAGGGGGCGCTGGCAATCAGCCCCAGCATTTT. It translates to CASSPGGAGNQPQHF.

This sequence joins TRBV7-2 and TRBJ2-1; 7 nucleotides agree with TRBD2. Per the germline V gene, CDR1 is SGHTA and CDR2 is FQGNSA. With V trimmed by 2 bases and J by 4 bases, 5 bases remained unmatched. CDR3 length equals 15 residues. CDR3 nucleotides: TGTGCCAGCAGCTTACTAGCGGCGATATACAATGAGCAGTTCTTC. It specifies CASSLLAAIYNEQFF. Supplemented by reference TRBV7-2 and TRBJ2-1, the full variable domain reads GAGVSQSPSNKVTEKGKDVELRCDPISGHTALYWYRQSLGQGLEFLIYFQGNSAPDKSGLPSDRFSAERTGGSVSTLTIQRTQQEDSAVYLCASSLLAAIYNEQFFGPGTRLTVL.